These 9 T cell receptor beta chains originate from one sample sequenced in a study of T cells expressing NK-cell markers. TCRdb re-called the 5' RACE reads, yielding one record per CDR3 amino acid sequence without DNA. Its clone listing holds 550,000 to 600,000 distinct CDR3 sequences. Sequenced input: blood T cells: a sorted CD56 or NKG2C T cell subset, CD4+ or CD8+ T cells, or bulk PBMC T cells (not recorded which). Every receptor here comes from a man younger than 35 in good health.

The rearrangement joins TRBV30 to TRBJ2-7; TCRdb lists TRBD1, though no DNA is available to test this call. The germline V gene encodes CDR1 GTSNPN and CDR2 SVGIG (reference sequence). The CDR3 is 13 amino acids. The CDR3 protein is CAWDRTESLEQYF.

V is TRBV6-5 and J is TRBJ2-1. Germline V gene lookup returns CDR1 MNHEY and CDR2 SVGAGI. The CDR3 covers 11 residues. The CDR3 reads CATTVANEQFF.

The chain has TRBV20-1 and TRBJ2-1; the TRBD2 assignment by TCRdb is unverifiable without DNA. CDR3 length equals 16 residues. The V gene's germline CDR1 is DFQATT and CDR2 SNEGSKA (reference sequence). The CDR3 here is CSALILAGDSYNEQFF.

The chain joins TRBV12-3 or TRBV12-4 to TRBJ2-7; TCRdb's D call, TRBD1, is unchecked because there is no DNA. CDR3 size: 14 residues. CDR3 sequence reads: CASSPRDRGAEQYF.

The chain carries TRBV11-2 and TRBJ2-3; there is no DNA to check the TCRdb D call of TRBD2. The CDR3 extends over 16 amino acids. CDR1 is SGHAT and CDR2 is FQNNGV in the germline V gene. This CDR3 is CASSLFSGSSADTQYF.

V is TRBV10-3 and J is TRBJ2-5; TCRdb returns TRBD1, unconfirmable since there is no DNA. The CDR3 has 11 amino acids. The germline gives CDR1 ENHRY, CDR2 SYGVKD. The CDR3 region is CAIGWGLAQYF.

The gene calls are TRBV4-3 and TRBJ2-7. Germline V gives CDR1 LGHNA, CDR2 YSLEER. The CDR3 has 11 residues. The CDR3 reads CASSSQYEQYF.

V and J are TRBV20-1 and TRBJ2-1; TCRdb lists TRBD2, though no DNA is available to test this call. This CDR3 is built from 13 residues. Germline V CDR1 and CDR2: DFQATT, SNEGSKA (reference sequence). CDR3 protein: CSATGLAVTEQFF.

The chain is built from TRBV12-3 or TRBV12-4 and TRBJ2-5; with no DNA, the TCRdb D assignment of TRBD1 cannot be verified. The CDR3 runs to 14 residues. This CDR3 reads CASSFRDRGKTQYF.